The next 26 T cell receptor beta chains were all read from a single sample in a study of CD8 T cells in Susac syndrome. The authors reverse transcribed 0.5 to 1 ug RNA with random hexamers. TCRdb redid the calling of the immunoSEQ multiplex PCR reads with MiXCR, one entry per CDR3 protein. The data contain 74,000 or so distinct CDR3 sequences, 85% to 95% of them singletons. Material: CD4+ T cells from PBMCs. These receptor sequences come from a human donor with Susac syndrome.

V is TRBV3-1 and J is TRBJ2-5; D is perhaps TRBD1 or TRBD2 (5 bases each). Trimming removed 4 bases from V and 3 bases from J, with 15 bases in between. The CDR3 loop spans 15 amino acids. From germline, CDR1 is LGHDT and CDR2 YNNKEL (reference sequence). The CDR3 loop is CASSPNPGPKETQYF. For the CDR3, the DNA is TGTGCCAGCAGCCCCAATCCGGGGCCTAAAGAGACCCAGTACTTC.

In DNA form, the CDR3 reads TGTGCCAGCAGTTTATCTGGGGGGAGGGGGTTGAGCACTGAAGCTTTCTTT. Translating it yields CASSLSGGRGLSTEAFF. The chain recombines TRBV27 with TRBJ1-1, with D tentatively TRBD1 (6 bases). Trimming removed 0 bases at V and 4 bases at J, with 18 bases between. The CDR3 consists of 17 residues. CDR1 MNHEY and CDR2 SMNVEV come from the germline V gene (reference sequence).

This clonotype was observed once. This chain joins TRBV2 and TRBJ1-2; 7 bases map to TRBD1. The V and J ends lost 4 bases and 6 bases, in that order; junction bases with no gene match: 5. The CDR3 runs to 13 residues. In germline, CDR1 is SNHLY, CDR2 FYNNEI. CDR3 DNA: TGTGCCAGCAGTGGGACAGGCGGCGATGGCTACACCTTC. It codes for CASSGTGGDGYTF.

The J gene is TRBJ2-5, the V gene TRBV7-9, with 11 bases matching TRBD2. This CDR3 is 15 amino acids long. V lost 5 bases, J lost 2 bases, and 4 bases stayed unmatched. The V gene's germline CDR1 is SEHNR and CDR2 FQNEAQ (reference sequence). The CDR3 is CASSTRLAGQETQYF. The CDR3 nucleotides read TGTGCCAGCAGCACCCGACTAGCGGGACAAGAGACCCAGTACTTC.

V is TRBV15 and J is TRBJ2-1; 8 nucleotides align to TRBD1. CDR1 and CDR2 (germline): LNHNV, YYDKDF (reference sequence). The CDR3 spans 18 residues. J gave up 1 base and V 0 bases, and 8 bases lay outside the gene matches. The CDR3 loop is CATSRDPTRTGSYNEQFF. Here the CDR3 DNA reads TGTGCCACCAGCAGAGATCCCACCCGGACAGGGTCCTACAATGAGCAGTTCTTC. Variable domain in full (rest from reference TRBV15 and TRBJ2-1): DAMVIQNPRYQVTQFGKPVTLSCSQTLNHNVMYWYQQKSSQAPKLLFHYYDKDFNNEADTPDNFQSRRPNTSFCFLDIRSPGLGDTAMYLCATSRDPTRTGSYNEQFFGPGTRLTVL.

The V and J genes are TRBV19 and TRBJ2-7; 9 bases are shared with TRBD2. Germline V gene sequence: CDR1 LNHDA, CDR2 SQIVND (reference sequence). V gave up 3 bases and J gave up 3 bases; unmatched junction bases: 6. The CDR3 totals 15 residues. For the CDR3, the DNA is TGTGCCAGTAGTATCCATAGCGGGGGCCTCTACGAGCAGTACTTC. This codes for CASSIHSGGLYEQYF.

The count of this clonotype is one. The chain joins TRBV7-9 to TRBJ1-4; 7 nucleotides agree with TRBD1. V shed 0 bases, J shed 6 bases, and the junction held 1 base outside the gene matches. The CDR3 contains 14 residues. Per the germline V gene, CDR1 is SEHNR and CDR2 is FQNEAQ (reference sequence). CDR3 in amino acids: CASSLAGGDEKLFF. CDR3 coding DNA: TGTGCCAGCAGCTTAGCAGGGGGCGATGAAAAACTGTTTTTT.

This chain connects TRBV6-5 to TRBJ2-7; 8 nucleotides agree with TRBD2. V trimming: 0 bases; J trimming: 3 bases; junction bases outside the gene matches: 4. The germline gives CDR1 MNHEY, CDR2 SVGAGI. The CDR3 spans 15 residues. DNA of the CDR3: TGTGCCAGCAGTTACTCGATCAGCGGGGGCTACGAGCAGTACTTC. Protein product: CASSYSISGGYEQYF.

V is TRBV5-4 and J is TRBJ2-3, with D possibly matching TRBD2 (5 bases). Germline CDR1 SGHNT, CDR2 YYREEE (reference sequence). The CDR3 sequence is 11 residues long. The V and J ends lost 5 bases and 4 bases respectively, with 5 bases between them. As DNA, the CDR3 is TGTGCCAGCAGTAGCGCAGATACGCAGTATTTT. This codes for CASSSADTQYF.

CDR3 region: CASFGQGYGYTF. The CDR3 DNA reads as TGTGCCAGCTTTGGACAGGGCTATGGCTACACCTTC. J is TRBJ1-2 and V is TRBV6-5; 8 bases align to TRBD1. Trimming took 8 bases from V and 4 from J; bases not matched to a gene: 3. The CDR3 extends over 12 amino acids. In germline, CDR1 is MNHEY, CDR2 SVGAGI.

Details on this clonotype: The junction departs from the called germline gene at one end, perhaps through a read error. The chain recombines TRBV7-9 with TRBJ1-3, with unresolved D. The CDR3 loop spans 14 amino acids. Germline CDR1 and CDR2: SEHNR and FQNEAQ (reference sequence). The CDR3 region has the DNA TGTGCCAGCAGCTCTTGGGAGTCTGAAAACACCATATATTTT. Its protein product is CASSSWESENTIYF. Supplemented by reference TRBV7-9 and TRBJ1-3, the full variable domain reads DTGVSQNPRHKITKRGQNVTFRCDPISEHNRLYWYRQTLGQGPEFLTYFQNEAQLEKSRLLSDRFSAERPKGSFSTLEIQRTEQGDSAMYLCASSSWESENTIYFGEGSWLTVV.

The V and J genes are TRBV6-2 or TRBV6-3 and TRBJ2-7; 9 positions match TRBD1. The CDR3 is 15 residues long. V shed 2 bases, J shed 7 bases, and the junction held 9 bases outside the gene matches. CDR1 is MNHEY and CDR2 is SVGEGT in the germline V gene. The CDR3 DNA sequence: TGTGCCAGCAGTTACGGCGGGACAGGGAAGCAAGAGCAGTACTTC. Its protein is CASSYGGTGKQEQYF.

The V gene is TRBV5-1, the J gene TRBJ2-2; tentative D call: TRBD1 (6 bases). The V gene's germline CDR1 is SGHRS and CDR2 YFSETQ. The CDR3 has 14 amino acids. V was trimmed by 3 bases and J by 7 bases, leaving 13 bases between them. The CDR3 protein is CASSWSQGLGELFF. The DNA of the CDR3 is TGCGCCAGCAGCTGGTCCCAGGGGCTCGGGGAGCTGTTTTTT.

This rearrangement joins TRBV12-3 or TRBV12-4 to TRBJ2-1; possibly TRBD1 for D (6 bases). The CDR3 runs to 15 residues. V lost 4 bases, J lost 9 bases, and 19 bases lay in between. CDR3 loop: CASSSDFGTLIEQFF. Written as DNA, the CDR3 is TGTGCCAGCAGTTCCGACTTCGGGACACTCATTGAGCAGTTCTTC.

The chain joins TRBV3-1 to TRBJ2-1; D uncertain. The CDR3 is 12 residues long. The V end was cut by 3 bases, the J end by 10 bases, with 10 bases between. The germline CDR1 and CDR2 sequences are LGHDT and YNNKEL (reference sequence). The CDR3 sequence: CASSQAPREQFF. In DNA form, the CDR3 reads TGTGCCAGCAGCCAGGCCCCGAGGGAGCAGTTCTTC.

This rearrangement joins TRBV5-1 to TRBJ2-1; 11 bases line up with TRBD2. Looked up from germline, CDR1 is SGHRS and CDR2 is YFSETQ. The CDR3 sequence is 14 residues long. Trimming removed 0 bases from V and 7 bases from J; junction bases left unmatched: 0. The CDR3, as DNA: TGCGCCAGCAGCTTGGGACTAGCGGGGAATGAGCAGTTCTTC. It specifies CASSLGLAGNEQFF.

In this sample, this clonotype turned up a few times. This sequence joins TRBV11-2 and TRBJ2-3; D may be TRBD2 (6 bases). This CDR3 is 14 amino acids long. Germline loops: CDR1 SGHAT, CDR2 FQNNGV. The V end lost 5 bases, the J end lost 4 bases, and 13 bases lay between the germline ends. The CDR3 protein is CASSPQRVSDTQYF. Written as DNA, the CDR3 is TGTGCCAGCAGCCCGCAGCGGGTTTCAGATACGCAGTATTTT. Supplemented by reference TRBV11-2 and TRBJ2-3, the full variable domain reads EAGVAQSPRYKIIEKRQSVAFWCNPISGHATLYWYQQILGQGPKLLIQFQNNGVVDDSQLPKDRFSAERLKGVDSTLKIQPAKLEDSAVYLCASSPQRVSDTQYFGPGTRLTVL.

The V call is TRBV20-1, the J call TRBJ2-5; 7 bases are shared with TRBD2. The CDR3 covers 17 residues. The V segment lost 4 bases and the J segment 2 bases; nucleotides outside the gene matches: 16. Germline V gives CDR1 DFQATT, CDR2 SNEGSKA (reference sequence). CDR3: CSAMGPLAGVLQETQYF. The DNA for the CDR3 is TGCAGTGCTATGGGGCCCCTCGCGGGGGTACTACAAGAGACCCAGTACTTC.

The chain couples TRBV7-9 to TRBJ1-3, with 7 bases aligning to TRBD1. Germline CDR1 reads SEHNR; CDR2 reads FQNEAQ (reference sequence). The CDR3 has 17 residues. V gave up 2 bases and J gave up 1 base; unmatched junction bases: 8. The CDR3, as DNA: TGTGCCAGCAGCTTACGTGAGGGACAGCATTCTGGAAACACCATATATTTT. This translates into CASSLREGQHSGNTIYF.

The CDR3 DNA sequence: TGTGCCAGCAGCCTCCGGGACAGTCTTTATGAGCAGTACTTC. Translating gives CASSLRDSLYEQYF. The chain joins TRBV5-5 to TRBJ2-7, with 7 nucleotides matching TRBD1. The V and J ends lost 4 bases and 7 bases, in that order; junction bases with no gene match: 11. Germline V gene data show CDR1 as SGHKS and CDR2 as YYEKEE (reference sequence). This CDR3 is built from 14 residues.

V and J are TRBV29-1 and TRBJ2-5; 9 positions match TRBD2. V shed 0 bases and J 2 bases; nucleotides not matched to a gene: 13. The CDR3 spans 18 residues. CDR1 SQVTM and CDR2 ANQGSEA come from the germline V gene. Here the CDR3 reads CSVEDLLRGGAVQETQYF. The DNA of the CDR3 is TGCAGCGTTGAAGATCTTCTGCGCGGGGGGGCCGTACAAGAGACCCAGTACTTC.

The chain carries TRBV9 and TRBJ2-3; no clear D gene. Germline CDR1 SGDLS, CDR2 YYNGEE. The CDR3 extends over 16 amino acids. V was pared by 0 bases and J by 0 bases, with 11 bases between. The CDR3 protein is CASSVDIAASTDTQYF. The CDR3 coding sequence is TGTGCCAGCAGCGTAGACATCGCCGCTAGCACAGATACGCAGTATTTT.

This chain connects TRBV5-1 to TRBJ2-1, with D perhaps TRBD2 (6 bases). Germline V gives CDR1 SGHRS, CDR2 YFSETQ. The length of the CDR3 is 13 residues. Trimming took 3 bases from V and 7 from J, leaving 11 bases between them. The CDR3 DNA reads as TGCGCCAGCAGCTCAACCCGGGGGAATGAGCAGTTCTTC. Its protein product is CASSSTRGNEQFF. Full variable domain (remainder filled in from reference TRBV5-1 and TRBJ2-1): KAGVTQTPRYLIKTRGQQVTLSCSPISGHRSVSWYQQTPGQGLQFLFEYFSETQRNKGNFPGRFSGRQFSNSRSEMNVSTLELGDSALYLCASSSTRGNEQFFGPGTRLTVL.

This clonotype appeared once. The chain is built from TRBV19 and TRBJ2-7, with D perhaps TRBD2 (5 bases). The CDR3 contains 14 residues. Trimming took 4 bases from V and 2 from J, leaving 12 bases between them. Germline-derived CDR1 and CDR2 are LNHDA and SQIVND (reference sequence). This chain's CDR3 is CASSNSARTYEQYF. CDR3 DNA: TGTGCCAGTAGTAATAGCGCACGTACCTACGAGCAGTACTTC.

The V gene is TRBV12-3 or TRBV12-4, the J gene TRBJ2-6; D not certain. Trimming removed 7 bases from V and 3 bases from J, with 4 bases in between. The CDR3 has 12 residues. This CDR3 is CASIGGANVLTF. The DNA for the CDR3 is TGTGCCAGCATAGGTGGGGCCAACGTCCTGACTTTC.

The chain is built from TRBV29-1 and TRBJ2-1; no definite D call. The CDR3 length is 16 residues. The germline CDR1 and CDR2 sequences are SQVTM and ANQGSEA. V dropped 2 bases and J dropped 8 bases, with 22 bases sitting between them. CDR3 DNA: TGCAGCGTTGAATTCGCTAGAGGCGAGAAGGGCGATGAGCAGTTCTTC. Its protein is CSVEFARGEKGDEQFF.